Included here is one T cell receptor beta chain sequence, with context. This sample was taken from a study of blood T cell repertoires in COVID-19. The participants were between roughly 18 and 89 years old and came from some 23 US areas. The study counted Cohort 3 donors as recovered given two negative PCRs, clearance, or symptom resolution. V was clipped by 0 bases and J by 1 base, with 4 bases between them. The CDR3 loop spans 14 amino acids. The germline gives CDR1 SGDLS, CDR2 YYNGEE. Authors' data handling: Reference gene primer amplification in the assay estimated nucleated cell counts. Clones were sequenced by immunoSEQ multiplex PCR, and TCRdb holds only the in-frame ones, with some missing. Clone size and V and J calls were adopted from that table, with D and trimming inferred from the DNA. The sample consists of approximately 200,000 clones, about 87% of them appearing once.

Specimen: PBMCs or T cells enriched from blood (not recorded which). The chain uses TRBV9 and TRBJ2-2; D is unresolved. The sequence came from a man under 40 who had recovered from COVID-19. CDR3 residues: CASSVGGNTGELFF. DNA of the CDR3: TGTGCCAGCAGCGTAGGAGGGAACACCGGGGAGCTGTTTTTT.